This T cell receptor beta chain emerged from a study of cytomegalovirus exposure and HLA in healthy donors. Study results and caveats: Most TCR sequences were uncommon, yet certain public TCRs appeared in many donors. Researchers catalogued around 150 TCR beta chains as cytomegalovirus-associated.

In regard to this clone: Antigen unknown.

Clones were read by immunoSEQ multiplex PCR, and TCRdb kept only the in-frame ones, dropping some. The sample contains 150,000 or so clones, roughly 80% of which appear only once. This CDR3 contains 16 residues. CDR1 LGHNA and CDR2 YSLEER come from the germline V gene. J was trimmed by 7 bases and V by 5 bases; bases with no gene match: 11. This TCR was sampled from a man in his thirties or forties in good health and CMV-seropositive. The sequencing sample was made of PBMCs. The chain recombines TRBV4-3 with TRBJ2-1; 10 bases are a match to TRBD2. The CDR3 bases are TGCGCCAGCAGCTTAAAGCCGAGCGGGGGGGCAAATGAGCAGTTCTTC. It specifies CASSLKPSGGANEQFF.